This is a list of T cell receptor beta chains from one sample in a study of T-cell memory formation after mild COVID-19. TCRdb used MiXCR to reprocess the 5' RACE reads, holding one entry per CDR3 protein. The data hold around 35,000 distinct CDR3 sequences, with 7.5% to 8% observed a single time. Sequenced material: PBMCs or a T cell subset sorted from them (not recorded which). These receptors were obtained from a man aged 18 to 35 who had mild COVID-19 (a few samples of this study predate the infection). Cell type and time point are not known. Each CDR3 is given without its conserved first and last residue. Size tells how often a clone was seen (once, few, many) or the class of an expanded clone, and some rows leave it out.

CDR3aa: ASSLVELSPLH
abundance: many
v_gene: TRBV11-2

CDR3aa: SAGQWETQY
abundance: many
v_gene: TRBV20-1

CDR3aa: ASSQLTGFEAF
abundance: many
v_gene: TRBV12-3/TRBV12-4

CDR3aa: AISAQDEQF
abundance: many
v_gene: TRBV10-3

CDR3aa: ASSLGAGSYNEQF
abundance: many
v_gene: TRBV7-3

CDR3aa: ASSSSLAGVYNEQF
abundance: many
v_gene: TRBV5-1

CDR3aa: AISADLISNQPQH
abundance: many
v_gene: TRBV10-3

CDR3aa: ASSPSLDRISTEAF
abundance: many
v_gene: TRBV18

CDR3aa: ASSRGLNQPQH
abundance: many
v_gene: TRBV7-9

CDR3aa: ASTYRLNTEAF
abundance: few
v_gene: TRBV19

CDR3aa: ASSFRGRGLVNTEAF
abundance: .
v_gene: TRBV12-3/TRBV12-4

CDR3aa: ASSLGDREAYGYT
abundance: many
v_gene: TRBV7-9

CDR3aa: ASSFLGGEQY
abundance: .
v_gene: TRBV12-3/TRBV12-4

CDR3aa: ASNYRVTGELF
abundance: .
v_gene: TRBV12-3/TRBV12-4

CDR3aa: SARVQQQTEAF
abundance: many
v_gene: TRBV20-1

CDR3aa: ATSDQTVTGELF
abundance: many
v_gene: TRBV24-1

CDR3aa: ASSSFYYEQY
abundance: many
v_gene: TRBV7-2

CDR3aa: ASSFQGARETQY
abundance: many
v_gene: TRBV5-1

CDR3aa: ASSRTGSSTDTQY
abundance: .
v_gene: TRBV6-5

CDR3aa: ASSVTRGNPYGYT
abundance: many
v_gene: TRBV7-2

CDR3aa: ASSYSSWRGVYNEQF
abundance: many
v_gene: TRBV6-6

CDR3aa: ASSSRAGTDTQY
abundance: many
v_gene: TRBV5-1

CDR3aa: ASSYDGRGSGTEAF
abundance: many
v_gene: TRBV7-2

CDR3aa: SALSGGDQETQY
abundance: many
v_gene: TRBV20-1

CDR3aa: ASSPDTTGGNAYGYT
abundance: many
v_gene: TRBV18

CDR3aa: ATSRDHGHLYNEQF
abundance: many
v_gene: TRBV15

CDR3aa: ASSPPVRTDTQY
abundance: many
v_gene: TRBV18

CDR3aa: ASSSGLAGGSTDTQY
abundance: many
v_gene: TRBV5-1